This record concerns one T cell receptor beta chain sequence. The antigen remains unidentified. The germline V and J ends were trimmed by 2 bases and 2 bases, with 10 bases remaining between them. The CDR3 sequence is 14 residues long. Germline values: CDR1 ENHRY, CDR2 SYGVKD. The entry originates in a study of yellow fever vaccine responses in identical twins. Study observations and caveats: A vaccine T cell response that seemed partly convergent and partly personalized was reported in twins.

TCRdb independently ran MiXCR on the RT-PCR reads; one entry per CDR3 protein. The table records around 5,300 distinct CDR3 sequences, about nine tenths of them present only once. The material sequenced was T cells from blood (PBMCs), unsorted or a sorted subset (not recorded which), taken before or after yellow fever vaccination (not recorded which). The chain recombines TRBV10-3 with TRBJ2-7; D not resolved. This clonotype was obtained from a woman between 18 and 30 years old who received the yellow fever vaccine. The CDR3: CAISETWGPYEQYF. CDR3 DNA: TGTGCCATCAGTGAGACCTGGGGTCCCTACGAGCAGTACTTC.